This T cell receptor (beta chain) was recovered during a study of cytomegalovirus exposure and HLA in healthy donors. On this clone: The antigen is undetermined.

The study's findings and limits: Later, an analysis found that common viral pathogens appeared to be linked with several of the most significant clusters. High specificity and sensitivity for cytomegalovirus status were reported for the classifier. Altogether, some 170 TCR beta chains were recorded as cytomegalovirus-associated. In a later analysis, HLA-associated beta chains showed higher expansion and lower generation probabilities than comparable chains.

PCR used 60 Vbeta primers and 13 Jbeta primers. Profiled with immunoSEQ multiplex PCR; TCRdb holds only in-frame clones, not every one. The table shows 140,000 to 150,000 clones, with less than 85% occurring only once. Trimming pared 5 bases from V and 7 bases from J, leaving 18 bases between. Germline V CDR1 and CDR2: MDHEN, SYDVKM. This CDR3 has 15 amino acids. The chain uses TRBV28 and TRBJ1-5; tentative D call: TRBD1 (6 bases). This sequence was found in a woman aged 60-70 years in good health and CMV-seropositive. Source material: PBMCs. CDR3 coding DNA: TGTGCCAGCAGTACCTTAGGGGGGGCTGAACAGCCCCAGCATTTT. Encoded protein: CASSTLGGAEQPQHF.